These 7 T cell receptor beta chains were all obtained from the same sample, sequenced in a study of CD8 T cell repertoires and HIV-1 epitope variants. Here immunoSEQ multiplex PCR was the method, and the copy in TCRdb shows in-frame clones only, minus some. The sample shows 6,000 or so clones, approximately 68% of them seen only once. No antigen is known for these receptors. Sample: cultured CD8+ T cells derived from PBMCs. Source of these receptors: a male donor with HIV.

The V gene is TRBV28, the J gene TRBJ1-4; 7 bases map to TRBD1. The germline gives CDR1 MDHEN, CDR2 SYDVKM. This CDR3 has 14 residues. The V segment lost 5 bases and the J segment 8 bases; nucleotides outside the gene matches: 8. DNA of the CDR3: TGTGCCAGCAGTATGGCAGGGGGTGAGGAAAAACTGTTTTTT. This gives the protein CASSMAGGEEKLFF.

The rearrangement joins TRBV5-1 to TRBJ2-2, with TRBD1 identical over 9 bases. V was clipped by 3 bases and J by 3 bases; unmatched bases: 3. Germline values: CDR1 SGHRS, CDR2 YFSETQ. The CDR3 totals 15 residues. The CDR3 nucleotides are TGCGCCAGCAGCTATCGGACAGGGGACACCGGGGAGCTGTTTTTT. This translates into CASSYRTGDTGELFF. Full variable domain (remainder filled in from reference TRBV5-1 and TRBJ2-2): KAGVTQTPRYLIKTRGQQVTLSCSPISGHRSVSWYQQTPGQGLQFLFEYFSETQRNKGNFPGRFSGRQFSNSRSEMNVSTLELGDSALYLCASSYRTGDTGELFFGEGSRLTVL.

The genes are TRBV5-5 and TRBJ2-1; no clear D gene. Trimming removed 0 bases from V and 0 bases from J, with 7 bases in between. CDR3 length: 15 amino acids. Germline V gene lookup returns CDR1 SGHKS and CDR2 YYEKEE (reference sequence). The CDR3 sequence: CASSLGLASYNEQFF. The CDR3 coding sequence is TGTGCCAGCAGCTTGGGACTGGCCTCCTACAATGAGCAGTTCTTC.

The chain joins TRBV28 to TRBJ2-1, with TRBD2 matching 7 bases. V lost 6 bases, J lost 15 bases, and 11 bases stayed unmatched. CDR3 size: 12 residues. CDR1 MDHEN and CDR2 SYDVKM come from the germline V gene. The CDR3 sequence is CASSRGSGDGFF. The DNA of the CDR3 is TGTGCCAGCAGCCGGGGGAGCGGGGATGGGTTCTTC.

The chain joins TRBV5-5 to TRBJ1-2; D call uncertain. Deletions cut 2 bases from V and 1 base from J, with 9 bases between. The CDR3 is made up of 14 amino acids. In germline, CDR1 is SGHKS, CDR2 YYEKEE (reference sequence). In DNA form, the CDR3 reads TGTGCCAGCAGCTTTACAGATGATAACTATGGCTACACCTTC. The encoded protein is CASSFTDDNYGYTF.

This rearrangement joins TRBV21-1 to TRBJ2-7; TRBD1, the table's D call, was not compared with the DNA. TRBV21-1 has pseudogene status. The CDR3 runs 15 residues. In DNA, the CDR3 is TGTGCCAGCAGTATACCCGGGACAGGGATAGGAGAGCAGTACTTC. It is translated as CASSIPGTGIGEQYF.

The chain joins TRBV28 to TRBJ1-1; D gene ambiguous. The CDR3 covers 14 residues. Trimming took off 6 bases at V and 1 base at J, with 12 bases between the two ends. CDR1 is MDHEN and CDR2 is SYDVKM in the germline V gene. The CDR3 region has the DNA TGTGCCAGCAGGCCCCCCCTCCAGAACACTGAAGCTTTCTTT. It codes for CASRPPLQNTEAFF.